The 29 T cell receptor beta chains given below trace back to one sample, sequenced in a study of shared clonotypes between healthy human individuals. CD45RO negativity and positive selection for CCR7 defined naive CD8 cells, a population that excluded terminally differentiated effector memory CD45RA+ cells. Repertoires were generated with immunoSEQ multiplex PCR, while TCRdb's copy carries only in-frame clones and drops some. The sample records about 550,000 clones, roughly 95% being singletons. Material: naive CD8+ T cells sorted from blood. Receptors originate from a woman younger than 45 in good health.

This chain joins TRBV5-6 and TRBJ1-2; D perhaps matches TRBD1 (6 bases). The CDR3 extends over 14 amino acids. Trimming took 4 bases from V and 7 from J, leaving 17 bases between them. Looked up from germline, CDR1 is SGHDT and CDR2 is YYEEEE. The CDR3 DNA reads TGTGCCAGCAGCGCAGAGACAGGAGGACTTGGCTACACCTTC. Translated, it gives CASSAETGGLGYTF.

The chain employs TRBV28 and TRBJ1-5; no clear D. The CDR3 is 14 amino acids. V lost 4 bases and J 5 bases, leaving 12 bases between the germline ends. From germline, CDR1 is MDHEN and CDR2 SYDVKM. The CDR3 DNA reads TGTGCCAGCAGTTCACCGTTGGGGTATCAGCCCCAGCATTTT. Amino acid sequence: CASSSPLGYQPQHF.

The chain combines TRBV2 with TRBJ1-5; 11 nucleotides agree with TRBD1. This CDR3 region has 19 residues. The germline V gene encodes CDR1 SNHLY and CDR2 FYNNEI. With V trimmed by 6 bases and J by 5 bases, 18 bases remained unmatched. CDR3: CASRDLDRGRPDRYQPQHF. The CDR3 DNA reads TGTGCCAGCAGGGACTTGGACAGGGGGCGGCCGGATCGCTATCAGCCCCAGCATTTT.

CDR3 loop: CASRGGRVPYNEQFF. CDR3 DNA sequence: TGTGCCAGCAGGGGCGGGAGAGTCCCCTACAATGAGCAGTTCTTC. The chain recombines TRBV6-1 with TRBJ2-1, with 7 bases matching TRBD2. The CDR3 extends over 15 amino acids. Germline V gene data show CDR1 as MNHNS and CDR2 as SASEGT. V dropped 6 bases and J dropped 2; count of bases not matched to a gene: 7.

The V and J genes are TRBV5-1 and TRBJ2-1; 10 nucleotides agree with TRBD2. The germline CDR1 and CDR2 sequences are SGHRS and YFSETQ. The CDR3 contains 14 residues. The V segment lost 8 bases and the J segment 2 bases; nucleotides outside the gene matches: 4. CDR3 nucleotides: TGCGCCAGTACTCTAGCGGGGGCCTACAATGAGCAGTTCTTC. This gives the protein CASTLAGAYNEQFF.

V is TRBV6-4 and J is TRBJ2-1; 13 positions agree with TRBD2. Germline trimming cut 5 bases from V and 0 bases from J; bases unmatched to any gene: 13. The CDR3 consists of 20 residues. Germline CDR1 is MRHNA and CDR2 is SNTAGT. The CDR3 protein is CASSTTGGTSGELSYNEQFF. The CDR3 region has the DNA TGTGCCAGCAGTACGACGGGAGGGACTAGCGGGGAACTCTCCTACAATGAGCAGTTCTTC.

V and J are TRBV29-1 and TRBJ2-1; TRBD2 matches at 11 bases. V trimming: 7 bases; J trimming: 3 bases; junction bases outside the gene matches: 5. CDR3 size: 14 residues. Germline V gene sequence: CDR1 SQVTM, CDR2 ANQGSEA. CDR3: CSAVLAGVYNEQFF. The CDR3 DNA follows: TGCAGCGCGGTACTAGCGGGAGTCTACAATGAGCAGTTCTTC.

This chain uses TRBV7-9 with TRBJ1-5, with D perhaps TRBD1 (6 bases). V lost 3 bases to trimming and J lost 4 bases, with 7 bases between them. CDR3 length: 13 amino acids. Germline V gene sequence: CDR1 SEHNR, CDR2 FQNEAQ (reference sequence). The DNA for the CDR3 is TGTGCCAGCAGCTTCACAGGGAATCAGCCCCAGCATTTT. Residues: CASSFTGNQPQHF.

The chain recombines TRBV6-1 with TRBJ2-2; no definite D call. Per the germline V gene, CDR1 is MNHNS and CDR2 is SASEGT. This CDR3 spans 12 amino acids. Deletions cut 6 bases from V and 8 bases from J, with 10 bases between. The CDR3 bases are TGTGCCAGCAGAAGCCTTCCGGGGGAGCTGTTTTTT. Protein sequence: CASRSLPGELFF.

The J gene is TRBJ2-3, the V gene TRBV7-9, with D unclear. Trimming removed 1 base at V and 2 bases at J, with 10 bases between. Germline V CDR1 and CDR2: SEHNR, FQNEAQ (reference sequence). The CDR3 covers 15 residues. CDR3 DNA: TGTGCCAGCAGCTTAGGGTTCGCCTCCACAGATACGCAGTATTTT. It specifies CASSLGFASTDTQYF.

This chain connects TRBV4-1 to TRBJ2-1; 10 bases line up with TRBD2. Germline-derived CDR1 and CDR2 are MGHRA and YSYEKL. The CDR3 covers 16 residues. Unmatched junction bases numbered 9, after V lost 3 bases and J lost 7 bases. The CDR3 loop reads CASSHSWASGRNEQFF. The CDR3 DNA reads TGCGCCAGCAGCCATTCTTGGGCTAGCGGGAGAAATGAGCAGTTCTTC.

This chain uses TRBV18 with TRBJ2-2; D ambiguous. The CDR3 is 17 residues long. Trimming took off 3 bases at V and 0 bases at J, with 14 bases between the two ends. Germline V lookup: CDR1 KGHSH, CDR2 LQKENI. CDR3 DNA sequence: TGTGCCAGCTCACCGGGCACGCTAAGCGCGAACACCGGGGAGCTGTTTTTT. Translating gives CASSPGTLSANTGELFF.

The V and J genes are TRBV30 and TRBJ2-7, with 9 bases fitting TRBD2. Germline CDR1 is GTSNPN and CDR2 is SVGIG (reference sequence). The CDR3 sequence is 13 residues long. The V segment lost 5 bases and the J segment 5 bases; nucleotides outside the gene matches: 7. The DNA of the CDR3 is TGTGCCTGGTCTATAGCGGGAGCCAACGAGCAGTACTTC. It specifies CAWSIAGANEQYF.

This clone was recorded only once. The rearrangement links TRBV28 to TRBJ1-1; D is ambiguous. V lost 3 bases and J lost 1, with 21 bases in between. Germline V gene lookup returns CDR1 MDHEN and CDR2 SYDVKM. This CDR3 is 18 amino acids long. Here the CDR3 DNA reads TGTGCCAGCAGTTTTGAAATGGTGTTCGGGGAAAAGAACACTGAAGCTTTCTTT. Translating it yields CASSFEMVFGEKNTEAFF. The variable domain in full, with the rest retrieved from reference TRBV28 and TRBJ1-1, is DVKVTQSSRYLVKRTGEKVFLECVQDMDHENMFWYRQDPGLGLRLIYFSYDVKMKEKGDIPEGYSVSREKKERFSLILESASTNQTSMYLCASSFEMVFGEKNTEAFFGQGTRLTVV.

Only one count was recorded for this clone. This sequence joins TRBV5-1 and TRBJ2-7; 9 positions agree with TRBD2. This CDR3 is 15 amino acids long. The trim removed 4 bases at V and 5 bases at J, leaving 10 bases unmatched. Germline V gives CDR1 SGHRS, CDR2 YFSETQ. CDR3 nucleotides: TGCGCCAGCAGCCCACTAGCGGGCCGCTTACACGAGCAGTACTTC. It yields the protein CASSPLAGRLHEQYF.

The V and J genes are TRBV29-1 and TRBJ2-2; TRBD2 matches at 10 bases. Germline trimming cut 5 bases from V and 7 bases from J; bases unmatched to any gene: 7. The CDR3 is 14 amino acids. CDR1 is SQVTM and CDR2 is ANQGSEA in the germline V gene. Here the CDR3 reads CSVFSGRAHGELFF. CDR3 nucleotide sequence: TGCAGCGTTTTCAGCGGGAGGGCCCACGGGGAGCTGTTTTTT.

The chain employs TRBV2 and TRBJ2-1; no firm D call. Trimming removed 3 bases at V and 4 bases at J, with 13 bases between. Germline-derived CDR1 and CDR2 are SNHLY and FYNNEI. This CDR3 spans 15 amino acids. CDR3 DNA sequence: TGTGCCAGCAGTGAGACCCCGCCATCATACAATGAGCAGTTCTTC. Its protein product is CASSETPPSYNEQFF.

The genes are TRBV28 and TRBJ1-1; 7 bases are a match to TRBD1. The V gene's germline CDR1 is MDHEN and CDR2 SYDVKM. The CDR3 is 15 amino acids. The junction had 5 bases not matched to a gene; V was cut back by 1 base and J by 3 bases. The CDR3 spells CASSLLGQGDTEAFF. The CDR3 nucleotides are TGTGCCAGCAGTTTATTAGGCCAGGGGGACACTGAAGCTTTCTTT.

This clone has a single count. The chain combines TRBV5-6 with TRBJ1-1; D remains ambiguous. The CDR3 is 11 residues long. Germline V gene lookup returns CDR1 SGHDT and CDR2 YYEEEE. V dropped 7 bases and J dropped 2 bases, with 6 bases sitting between them. The CDR3 is CASGTNTEAFF. The CDR3 DNA sequence: TGTGCCAGCGGTACCAACACTGAAGCTTTCTTT.

The chain recombines TRBV19 with TRBJ2-1; a possible D gene is TRBD1 (5 bases). V gave up 4 bases and J gave up 0 bases, with 13 bases separating them. This CDR3 has 16 residues. Germline-derived CDR1 and CDR2 are LNHDA and SQIVND (reference sequence). In DNA form, the CDR3 reads TGTGCCAGTAGTACCCCGAGACAGCCCTCCTACAATGAGCAGTTCTTC. Amino acids: CASSTPRQPSYNEQFF.

The V and J genes are TRBV28 and TRBJ2-7; tentative D call: TRBD1 (7 bases). This CDR3 is 17 amino acids long. CDR1 is MDHEN and CDR2 is SYDVKM in the germline V gene. Trimming took 5 bases from V and 6 from J, leaving 26 bases between them. The CDR3 is CASSPVRTGLVGGEQYF. Here the CDR3 DNA reads TGTGCCAGCAGTCCGGTCCGGACAGGTCTGGTGGGGGGCGAGCAGTACTTC.

V is TRBV28 and J is TRBJ2-7, with 7 positions matching TRBD1. CDR3 length: 14 amino acids. Per germline, CDR1 MDHEN and CDR2 SYDVKM. V lost 6 bases, J lost 0 bases, and 5 bases stayed unmatched. The CDR3 bases are TGTGCCAGCAGCCTGACAGGGAACTCCTACGAGCAGTACTTC. The encoded protein is CASSLTGNSYEQYF. Full variable domain (rest looked up from reference TRBV28 and TRBJ2-7): DVKVTQSSRYLVKRTGEKVFLECVQDMDHENMFWYRQDPGLGLRLIYFSYDVKMKEKGDIPEGYSVSREKKERFSLILESASTNQTSMYLCASSLTGNSYEQYFGPGTRLTVT.

The V gene is TRBV27, the J gene TRBJ2-7; TRBD1 aligns across 9 bases. CDR3 length: 14 residues. Looked up from germline, CDR1 is MNHEY and CDR2 is SMNVEV (reference sequence). V lost 4 bases to trimming and J lost 4 bases; unmatched junction nucleotides: 5. The CDR3 here is CASSSPGTGYEQYF. The DNA of the CDR3 is TGTGCCAGCAGTTCACCCGGGACAGGGTACGAGCAGTACTTC.

The genes are TRBV27 and TRBJ1-1; TRBD1 matches 7 bases. The CDR3 has 12 amino acids. V was clipped by 5 bases and J by 8 bases; unmatched bases: 5. From germline, CDR1 is MNHEY and CDR2 SMNVEV (reference sequence). CDR3 sequence (DNA): TGTGCCAGCAGTATCCGGACAGGAGAAGCTTTCTTT. Translating it yields CASSIRTGEAFF.

CDR3 sequence reads: CSVEGGTRETQYF. Written as DNA, the CDR3 is TGCAGCGTTGAAGGGGGCACTAGGGAGACCCAGTACTTC. The chain joins TRBV29-1 to TRBJ2-5; D is perhaps TRBD1 or TRBD2 (5 bases each). Germline loops: CDR1 SQVTM, CDR2 ANQGSEA. The CDR3 contains 13 residues. Trimming cost V 1 base and J 5 bases, with 11 bases left between them. The full variable domain, its missing parts supplied by reference TRBV29-1 and TRBJ2-5, is SAVISQKPSRDICQRGTSLTIQCQVDSQVTMMFWYRQQPGQSLTLIATANQGSEATYESGFVIDKFPISRPNLTFSTLTVSNMSPEDSSIYLCSVEGGTRETQYFGPGTRLLVL.

This clone has a single count. The chain links TRBV27 to TRBJ2-6, with D tentatively TRBD1 (6 bases). Germline loops: CDR1 MNHEY, CDR2 SMNVEV (reference sequence). This CDR3 contains 18 residues. Trimming left V 4 bases short and J 3 bases short, with 19 bases between. The CDR3 region is CASSSTTEDRNGANVLTF. CDR3 coding DNA: TGTGCCAGCAGTTCCACTACCGAAGACAGGAATGGGGCCAACGTCCTGACTTTC.

This clone appeared once. The CDR3 DNA reads TGTGCCAGCAGCGCGGGGTCTAGCGGGAGGGGTTCCTACAATGAGCAGTTCTTC. Translated, it gives CASSAGSSGRGSYNEQFF. This rearrangement joins TRBV7-9 to TRBJ2-1; 12 bases match TRBD2. Germline lookup yields CDR1 SEHNR and CDR2 FQNEAQ (reference sequence). This CDR3 has 18 amino acids. V dropped 5 bases and J dropped 1; count of bases not matched to a gene: 9.

With regard to this clone: Other DNA sequences in this specimen translate into the identical CDR3. The chain is built from TRBV6-5 and TRBJ1-1; D gene ambiguous. There are 12 residues in the CDR3. Germline V gene lookup returns CDR1 MNHEY and CDR2 SVGAGI. V was trimmed by 8 bases and J by 2 bases, leaving 9 bases between them. The CDR3 protein is CASSTGNTEAFF. CDR3 coding DNA: TGTGCCAGCTCCACGGGTAACACTGAAGCTTTCTTT.

The gene calls are TRBV11-2 and TRBJ2-3; 10 bases are a match to TRBD2. Germline V lookup: CDR1 SGHAT, CDR2 FQNNGV. The CDR3 spans 17 residues. After removal of 0 bases from V and 4 bases from J, the junction contained 7 bases not matched to a gene. CDR3 nucleotide sequence: TGTGCCAGCAGCTTAGATGATTCCCTAGCGGGAGCAGATACGCAGTATTTT. Protein sequence: CASSLDDSLAGADTQYF.